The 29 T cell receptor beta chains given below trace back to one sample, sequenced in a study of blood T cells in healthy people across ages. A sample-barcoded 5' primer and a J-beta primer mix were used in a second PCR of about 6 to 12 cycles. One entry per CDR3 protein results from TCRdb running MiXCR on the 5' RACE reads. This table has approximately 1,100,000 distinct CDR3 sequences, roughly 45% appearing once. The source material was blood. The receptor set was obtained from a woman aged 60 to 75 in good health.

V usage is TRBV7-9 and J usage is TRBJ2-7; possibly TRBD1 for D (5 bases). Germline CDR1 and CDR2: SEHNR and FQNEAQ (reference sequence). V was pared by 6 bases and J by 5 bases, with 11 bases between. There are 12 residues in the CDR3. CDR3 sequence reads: CASRDPGHEQYF. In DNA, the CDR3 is TGTGCCAGCAGAGACCCAGGGCACGAGCAGTACTTC.

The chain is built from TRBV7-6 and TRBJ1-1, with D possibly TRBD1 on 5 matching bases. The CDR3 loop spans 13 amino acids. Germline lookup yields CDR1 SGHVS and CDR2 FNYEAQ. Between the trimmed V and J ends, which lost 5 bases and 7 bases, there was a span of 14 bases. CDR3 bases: TGTGCCAGCAGCCCCAGGGACCTTTTTGAAGCTTTCTTT. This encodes CASSPRDLFEAFF.

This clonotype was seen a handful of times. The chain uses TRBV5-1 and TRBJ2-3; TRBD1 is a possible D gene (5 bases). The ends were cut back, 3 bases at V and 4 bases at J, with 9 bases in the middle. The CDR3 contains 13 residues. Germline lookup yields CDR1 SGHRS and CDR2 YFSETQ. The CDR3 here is CASSSPTADTQYF. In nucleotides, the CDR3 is TGCGCCAGCAGCTCCCCGACAGCAGATACGCAGTATTTT.

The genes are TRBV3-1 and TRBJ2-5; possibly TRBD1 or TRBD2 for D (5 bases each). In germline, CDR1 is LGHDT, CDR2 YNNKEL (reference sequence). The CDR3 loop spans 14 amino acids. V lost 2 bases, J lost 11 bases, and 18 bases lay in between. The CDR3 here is CASSQRGAGWEQYF. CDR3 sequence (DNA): TGTGCCAGCAGCCAACGGGGCGCGGGTTGGGAGCAGTACTTC.

Here the CDR3 reads CASSVGLLNEQFF. The DNA of the CDR3 is TGCGCCAGCAGCGTGGGACTACTCAATGAGCAGTTCTTC. This chain links TRBV5-1 with TRBJ2-1; 7 bases are a match to TRBD2. The CDR3 extends over 13 amino acids. Unmatched junction bases numbered 4, after V lost 4 bases and J lost 6 bases. Germline CDR1 and CDR2: SGHRS and YFSETQ.

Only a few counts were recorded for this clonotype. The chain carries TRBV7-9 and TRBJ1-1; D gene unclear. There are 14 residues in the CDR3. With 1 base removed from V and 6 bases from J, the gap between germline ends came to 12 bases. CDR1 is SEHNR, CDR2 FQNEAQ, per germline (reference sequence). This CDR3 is CASSLGGTRAEAFF. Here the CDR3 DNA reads TGTGCCAGCAGCTTAGGTGGAACTCGAGCTGAAGCTTTCTTT.

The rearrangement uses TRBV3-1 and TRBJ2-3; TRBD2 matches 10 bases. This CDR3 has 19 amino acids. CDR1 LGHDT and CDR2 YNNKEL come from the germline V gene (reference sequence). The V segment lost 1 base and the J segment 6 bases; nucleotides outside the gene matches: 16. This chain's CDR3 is CASSQGWAASGRLMDTQYF. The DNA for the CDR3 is TGTGCCAGCAGCCAAGGGTGGGCAGCTAGCGGGAGACTGATGGATACGCAGTATTTT.

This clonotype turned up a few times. CDR3 nucleotides: TGTGCCAGCACCACCGGGACAGGGGGCCCCTTCCAAGAGACCCAGTACTTC. Its translation is CASTTGTGGPFQETQYF. V gene TRBV9 combines with J gene TRBJ2-5; 12 bases agree with TRBD1. CDR3 length: 17 residues. V lost 6 bases and J lost 1; bases outside the gene matches: 10. The germline V gene encodes CDR1 SGDLS and CDR2 YYNGEE.

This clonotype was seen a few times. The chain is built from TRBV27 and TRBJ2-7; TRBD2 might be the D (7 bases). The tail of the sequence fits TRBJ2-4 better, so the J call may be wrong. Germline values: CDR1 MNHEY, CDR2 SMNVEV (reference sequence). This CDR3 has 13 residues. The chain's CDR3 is CASMRGGKNIQYF. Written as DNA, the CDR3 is TGTGCCAGCATGAGGGGGGGCAAAAACATTCAGTACTTC.

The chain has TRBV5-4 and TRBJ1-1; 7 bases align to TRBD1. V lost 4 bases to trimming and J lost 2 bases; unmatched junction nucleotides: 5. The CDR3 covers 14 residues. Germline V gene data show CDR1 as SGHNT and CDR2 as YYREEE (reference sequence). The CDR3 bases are TGTGCCAGCAGCCCGGGACAGTCAAACACTGAAGCTTTCTTT. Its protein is CASSPGQSNTEAFF.

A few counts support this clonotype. Written as DNA, the CDR3 is TGTGCCACCAGCCAGATGGGCAGCTCGGTAGCAAAACTGTTTTTT. This gives the protein CATSQMGSSVAKLFF. The J gene is TRBJ1-4, the V gene TRBV15; D unclear. CDR3 size: 15 residues. V dropped 5 bases and J dropped 10 bases, with 20 bases sitting between them. Looked up from germline, CDR1 is LNHNV and CDR2 is YYDKDF (reference sequence).

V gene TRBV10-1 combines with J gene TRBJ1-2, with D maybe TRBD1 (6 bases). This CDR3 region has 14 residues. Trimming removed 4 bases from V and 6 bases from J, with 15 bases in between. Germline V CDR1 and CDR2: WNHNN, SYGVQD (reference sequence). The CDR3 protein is CASSGDRSEDGYTF. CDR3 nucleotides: TGCGCCAGCAGTGGAGACAGGTCGGAGGATGGCTACACCTTC.

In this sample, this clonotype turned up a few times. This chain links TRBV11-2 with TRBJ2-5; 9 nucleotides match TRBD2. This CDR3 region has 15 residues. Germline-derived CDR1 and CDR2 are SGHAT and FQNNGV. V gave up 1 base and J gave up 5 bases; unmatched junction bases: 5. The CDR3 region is CASSLVGLALETQYF. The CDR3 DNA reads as TGTGCCAGCAGCTTAGTGGGACTAGCTCTGGAGACCCAGTACTTC.

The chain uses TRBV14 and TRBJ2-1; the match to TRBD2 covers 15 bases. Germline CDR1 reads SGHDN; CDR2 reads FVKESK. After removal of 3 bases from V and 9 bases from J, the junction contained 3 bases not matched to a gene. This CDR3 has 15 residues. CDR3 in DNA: TGTGCCAGCAGCCACCTGGGACTAGCGGGAGGTGAGCAGTTCTTC. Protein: CASSHLGLAGGEQFF.

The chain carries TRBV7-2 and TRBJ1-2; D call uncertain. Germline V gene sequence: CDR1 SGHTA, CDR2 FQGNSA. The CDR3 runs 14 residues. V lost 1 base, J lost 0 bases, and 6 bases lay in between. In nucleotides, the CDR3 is TGTGCCAGCAGCTTAGACATTACTAACTATGGCTACACCTTC. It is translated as CASSLDITNYGYTF.

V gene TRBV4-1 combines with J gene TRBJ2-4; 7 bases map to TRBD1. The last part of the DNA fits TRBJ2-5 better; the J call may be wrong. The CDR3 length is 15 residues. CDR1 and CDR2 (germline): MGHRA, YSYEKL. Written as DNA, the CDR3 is TGCGCCAGCAGCCATCTGAGGGGGCCAGAAGGGACCCAGTACTTC. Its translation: CASSHLRGPEGTQYF.

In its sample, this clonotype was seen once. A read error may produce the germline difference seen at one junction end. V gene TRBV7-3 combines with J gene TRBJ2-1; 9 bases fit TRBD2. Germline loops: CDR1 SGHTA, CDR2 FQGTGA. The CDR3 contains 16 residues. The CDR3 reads CACSPPTSGPYNEQFF. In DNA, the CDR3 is TGTGCCTGCAGCCCCCCTACTAGCGGGCCTTACAATGAGCAGTTCTTC.

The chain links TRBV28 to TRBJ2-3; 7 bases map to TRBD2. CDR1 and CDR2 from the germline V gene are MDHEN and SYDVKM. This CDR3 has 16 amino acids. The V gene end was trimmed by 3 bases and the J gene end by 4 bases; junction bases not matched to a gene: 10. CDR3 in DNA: TGTGCCAGCAGTTTCCCCGGGACTAACGGCGCAGATACGCAGTATTTT. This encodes CASSFPGTNGADTQYF. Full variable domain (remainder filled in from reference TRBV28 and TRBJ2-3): DVKVTQSSRYLVKRTGEKVFLECVQDMDHENMFWYRQDPGLGLRLIYFSYDVKMKEKGDIPEGYSVSREKKERFSLILESASTNQTSMYLCASSFPGTNGADTQYFGPGTRLTVL.

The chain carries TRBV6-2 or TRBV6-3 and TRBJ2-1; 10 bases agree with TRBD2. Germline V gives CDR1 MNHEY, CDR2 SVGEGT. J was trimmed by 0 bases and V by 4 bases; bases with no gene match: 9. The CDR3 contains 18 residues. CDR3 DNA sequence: TGTGCCAGCAGTTCGGGACTAGCGTCCTCCGGCTCCTACAATGAGCAGTTCTTC. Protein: CASSSGLASSGSYNEQFF.

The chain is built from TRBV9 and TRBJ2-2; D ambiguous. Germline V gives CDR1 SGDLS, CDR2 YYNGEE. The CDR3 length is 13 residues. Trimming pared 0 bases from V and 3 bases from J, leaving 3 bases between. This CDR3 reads CASSVADTGELFF. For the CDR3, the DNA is TGTGCCAGCAGCGTAGCTGACACCGGGGAGCTGTTTTTT.

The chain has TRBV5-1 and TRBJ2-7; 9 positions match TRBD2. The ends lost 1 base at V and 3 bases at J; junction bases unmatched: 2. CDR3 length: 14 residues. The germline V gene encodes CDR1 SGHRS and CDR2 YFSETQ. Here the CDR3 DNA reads TGCGCCAGCAGCTTGATTAGCGGGAGCTACGAGCAGTACTTC. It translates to CASSLISGSYEQYF. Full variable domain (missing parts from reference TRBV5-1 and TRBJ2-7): KAGVTQTPRYLIKTRGQQVTLSCSPISGHRSVSWYQQTPGQGLQFLFEYFSETQRNKGNFPGRFSGRQFSNSRSEMNVSTLELGDSALYLCASSLISGSYEQYFGPGTRLTVT.

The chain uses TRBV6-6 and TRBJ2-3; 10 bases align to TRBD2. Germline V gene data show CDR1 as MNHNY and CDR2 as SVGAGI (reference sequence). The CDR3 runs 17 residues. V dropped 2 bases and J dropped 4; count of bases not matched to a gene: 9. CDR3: CASSYPTSGIDPDTQYF. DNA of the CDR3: TGTGCCAGCAGTTACCCCACTAGCGGGATAGATCCAGATACGCAGTATTTT.

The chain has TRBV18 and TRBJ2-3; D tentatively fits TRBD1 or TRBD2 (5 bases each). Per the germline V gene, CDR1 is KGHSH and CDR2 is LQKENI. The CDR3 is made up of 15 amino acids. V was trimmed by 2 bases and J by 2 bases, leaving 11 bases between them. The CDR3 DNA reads TGTGCCAGCTCACCAGGGACGCGCCACACAGATACGCAGTATTTT. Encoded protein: CASSPGTRHTDTQYF.

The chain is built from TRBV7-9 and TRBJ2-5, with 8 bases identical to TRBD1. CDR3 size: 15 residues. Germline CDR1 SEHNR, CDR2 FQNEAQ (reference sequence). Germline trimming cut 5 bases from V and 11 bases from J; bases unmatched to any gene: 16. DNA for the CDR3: TGTGCCAGCAGCCCGACCGGAGCAGGGGGCAGAGAGCAGTACTTC. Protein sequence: CASSPTGAGGREQYF. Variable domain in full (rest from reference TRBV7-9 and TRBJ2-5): DTGVSQNPRHKITKRGQNVTFRCDPISEHNRLYWYRQTLGQGPEFLTYFQNEAQLEKSRLLSDRFSAERPKGSFSTLEIQRTEQGDSAMYLCASSPTGAGGREQYFGPGTRLLVL.

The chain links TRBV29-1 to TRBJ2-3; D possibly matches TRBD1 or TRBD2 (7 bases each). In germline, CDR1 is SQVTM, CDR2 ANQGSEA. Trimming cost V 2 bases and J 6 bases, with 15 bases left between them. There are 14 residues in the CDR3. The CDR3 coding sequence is TGCAGCGTTGAAAGGGGTCAGGGGGGGGATACGCAGTATTTT. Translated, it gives CSVERGQGGDTQYF.

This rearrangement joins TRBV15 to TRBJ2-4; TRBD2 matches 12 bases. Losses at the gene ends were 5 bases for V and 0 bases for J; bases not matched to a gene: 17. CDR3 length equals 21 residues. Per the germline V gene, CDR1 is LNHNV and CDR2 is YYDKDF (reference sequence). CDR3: CATSPGLAGRMVGRAKNIQYF. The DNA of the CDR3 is TGTGCCACCAGCCCCGGACTAGCGGGAAGGATGGTAGGTAGAGCCAAAAACATTCAGTACTTC.

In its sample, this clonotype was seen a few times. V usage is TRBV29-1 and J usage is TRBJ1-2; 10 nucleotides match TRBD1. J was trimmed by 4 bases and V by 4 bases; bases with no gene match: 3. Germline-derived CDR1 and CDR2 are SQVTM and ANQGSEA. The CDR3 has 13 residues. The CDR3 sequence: CSVVRTGGYGYTF. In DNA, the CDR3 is TGCAGCGTTGTGAGGACAGGGGGCTATGGCTACACCTTC.

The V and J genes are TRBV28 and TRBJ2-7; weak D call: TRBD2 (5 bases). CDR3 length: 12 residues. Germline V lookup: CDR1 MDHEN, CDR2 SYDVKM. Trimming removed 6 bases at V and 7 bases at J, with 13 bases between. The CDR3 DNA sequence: TGTGCCAGCAGGCCAGCCCCGGGGGAGCAGTACTTC. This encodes CASRPAPGEQYF.

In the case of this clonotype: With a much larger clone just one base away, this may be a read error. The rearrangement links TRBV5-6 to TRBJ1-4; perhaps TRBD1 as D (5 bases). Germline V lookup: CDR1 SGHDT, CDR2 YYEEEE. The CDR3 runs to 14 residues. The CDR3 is CANSFGQGSEKLFF. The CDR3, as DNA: TGTGCCAACAGCTTCGGGCAGGGCAGCGAAAAACTGTTTTTT.